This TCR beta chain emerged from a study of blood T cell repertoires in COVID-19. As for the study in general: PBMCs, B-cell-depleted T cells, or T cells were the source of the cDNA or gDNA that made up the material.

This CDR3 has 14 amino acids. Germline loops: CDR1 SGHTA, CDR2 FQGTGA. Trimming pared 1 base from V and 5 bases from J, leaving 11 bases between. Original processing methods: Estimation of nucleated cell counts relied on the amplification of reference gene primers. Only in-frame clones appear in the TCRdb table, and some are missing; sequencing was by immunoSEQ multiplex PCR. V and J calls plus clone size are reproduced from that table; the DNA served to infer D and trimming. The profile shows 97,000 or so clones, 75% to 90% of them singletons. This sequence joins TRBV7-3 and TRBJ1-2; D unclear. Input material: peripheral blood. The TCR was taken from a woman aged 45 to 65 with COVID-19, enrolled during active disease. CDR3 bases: TGTGCCAGCAGCTTAAGTGGCGGACTATATGGCTACACCTTC. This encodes CASSLSGGLYGYTF.